Following are 6 T cell receptor beta chains from one sample sequenced in a study of beta chain features in type 1 diabetes. Every bit of the isolated RNA underwent reverse transcription, so sequencing read expressed TCRB transcripts. Sequencing was performed with immunoSEQ multiplex PCR; in TCRdb, only in-frame clones are kept and a portion is missing. The data show hundreds of thousands of clones, with around an eighth seen just once and approximately 0.039% held by the top ten. Findings and limits, study-wide: There was a moderate but significant shortening of TCRB CDR3s in all four CD4+ subsets of Type 1 diabetes patients.

These receptors are not linked to any known antigen. The sequencing sample was made of naive CD4+ T cells from blood. The receptors originated from a young man with type 1 diabetes.

This clone was seen more than once but under ten times. This rearrangement joins TRBV2 to TRBJ1-1; perhaps TRBD1 as D (5 bases). CDR3 size: 14 residues. The V gene lost 6 bases and the J gene lost 3 bases, with 14 bases spanning the gap. Germline lookup yields CDR1 SNHLY and CDR2 FYNNEI. CDR3 protein: CASSAEGRDTEAFF. CDR3 nucleotides: TGTGCCAGCAGCGCCGAGGGACGGGACACTGAAGCTTTCTTT.

This clone was counted only a few times. The chain couples TRBV5-1 to TRBJ2-5; 8 bases are a match to TRBD2. This CDR3 has 15 amino acids. Germline CDR1 and CDR2: SGHRS and YFSETQ. V dropped 2 bases and J dropped 3; count of bases not matched to a gene: 6. The CDR3, as DNA: TGCGCCAGCAGCTTCGCCCCGGGAGGGGAAGAGACCCAGTACTTC. Protein sequence: CASSFAPGGEETQYF.

This clone was counted once. The gene calls are TRBV7-2 and TRBJ2-5, with D possibly TRBD2 on 6 matching bases. Germline V gene sequence: CDR1 SGHTA, CDR2 FQGNSA. V gave up 6 bases and J gave up 4 bases, with 12 bases separating them. This CDR3 has 13 residues. The CDR3 sequence is CASRGSGGETQYF. The DNA of the CDR3 is TGTGCCAGCAGGGGTAGCGGCGGAGAGACCCAGTACTTC.

CDR3 sequence reads: CASSEGSYEQYF. CDR3 DNA sequence: TGTGCCAGCAGTGAAGGATCCTACGAGCAGTACTTC. The rearrangement joins TRBV2 to TRBJ2-7; D gene ambiguous. This CDR3 has 12 residues. Per the germline V gene, CDR1 is SNHLY and CDR2 is FYNNEI. Trimming left V 1 base short and J 1 base short, with 2 bases between.

This clone appeared once. The chain couples TRBV5-1 to TRBJ1-1, with D perhaps TRBD1 (5 bases). This CDR3 comprises 16 residues. The V and J ends lost 0 bases and 4 bases respectively, with 16 bases between them. Germline V lookup: CDR1 SGHRS, CDR2 YFSETQ. The CDR3, as DNA: TGCGCCAGCAGCTTGGGTGTTTCGCAGGGCGGCACTGAAGCTTTCTTT. Translated: CASSLGVSQGGTEAFF.

This clone was seen a handful of times. Additional DNA sequences in this sample encode the identical CDR3. V usage is TRBV9 and J usage is TRBJ2-1, with D unclear. V was cut by 0 bases and J by 0 bases, with 1 base left in between. The CDR3 is 13 residues long. The germline V gene has CDR1 SGDLS and CDR2 YYNGEE. The CDR3 DNA reads TGTGCCAGCAGCGTAGCCTCCTACAATGAGCAGTTCTTC. Residues: CASSVASYNEQFF.